The clone carrying this TCR beta chain was observed a few times. What it recognizes is unknown. The sample belongs to a study of identical twins. Study outcomes and limitations: Whereas memory repertoires showed no such difference, abundant cord blood beta clonotypes carried fewer insertions. Cross-sectional statistical analysis, not tracking of the same donors, underpinned the conclusions. Twins' excess sharing was less marked for out-of-frame beta sequences.

TCRdb re-derived calls from the 5' RACE reads in MiXCR, one entry per CDR3 protein. This sample has about 210,000 distinct CDR3 sequences, with around 10% found just once. Between the trimmed V and J ends, which lost 4 bases and 3 bases, there was a span of 13 bases. CDR3 length equals 15 residues. Germline assignment: CDR1 MNHEY and CDR2 SVGAGI. All donors were healthy, and all were Caucasian. The sequenced material came from memory (CD45RO+) T cells sorted from blood. The rearrangement joins TRBV6-5 to TRBJ2-1; D might be TRBD2 (6 bases). The sequence was collected from a young woman in good health. The CDR3 region is CASSLAGPLYNEQFF. CDR3 bases: TGTGCCAGCAGTTTGGCGGGGCCCCTCTACAATGAGCAGTTCTTC.